The 4 T cell receptor beta chains reported below all come from one sample, sequenced in a study of cytomegalovirus exposure and HLA in healthy donors. The PCR ran on 60 Vbeta and 13 Jbeta primers. Profiling relied on immunoSEQ multiplex PCR, and the TCRdb table lists in-frame clones only, not all of them. Here the sample spans 180,000 or so clones, 60% to 80% being singletons. The specimen was PBMCs. All receptors derive from a man aged 40-50 years in good health and CMV-seropositive.

The chain uses TRBV6-6 and TRBJ1-4; D possibly corresponds to TRBD1 (5 bases). The germline V and J ends were trimmed by 9 bases and 3 bases, with 8 bases remaining between them. CDR1 is MNHNY and CDR2 is SVGAGI in the germline V gene (reference sequence). This CDR3 region has 12 residues. This chain's CDR3 is CASMGPNEKLFF. The CDR3 DNA is TGTGCCAGTATGGGGCCTAATGAAAAACTGTTTTTT.

The chain carries TRBV28 and TRBJ1-1, with 7 nucleotides matching TRBD1. The CDR3 runs to 15 residues. Trimming took 4 bases from V and 3 from J; bases not matched to a gene: 8. Germline V lookup: CDR1 MDHEN, CDR2 SYDVKM. The DNA of the CDR3 is TGTGCCAGCAGTTCAGGGGGAGTAGGCGACACTGAAGCTTTCTTT. Encoded protein: CASSSGGVGDTEAFF.

This sequence joins TRBV27 and TRBJ2-5; D might be TRBD2 (7 bases). The CDR3 extends over 14 amino acids. Deletions cut 5 bases from V and 3 bases from J, with 13 bases between. The V gene's germline CDR1 is MNHEY and CDR2 SMNVEV (reference sequence). CDR3 sequence (DNA): TGTGCCAGCAGTGGACGGGGGGCGAAAGAGACCCAGTACTTC. The encoded protein is CASSGRGAKETQYF.

The chain is built from TRBV28 and TRBJ2-7, with a possible D match to TRBD2 (6 bases). The CDR3 is made up of 14 amino acids. Germline CDR1 is MDHEN and CDR2 is SYDVKM. V was pared by 6 bases and J by 1 base, with 13 bases between. The CDR3 bases are TGTGCCAGCAGACCCGGGGACTTTTCCTACGAGCAGTACTTC. Its translation: CASRPGDFSYEQYF. Drawing the rest from reference TRBV28 and TRBJ2-7, the complete variable domain is DVKVTQSSRYLVKRTGEKVFLECVQDMDHENMFWYRQDPGLGLRLIYFSYDVKMKEKGDIPEGYSVSREKKERFSLILESASTNQTSMYLCASRPGDFSYEQYFGPGTRLTVT.